These 17 T cell receptor beta chains were sequenced from one sample in a study of cytomegalovirus exposure and HLA in healthy donors. This PCR relied on a set of 60 Vbeta primers and 13 Jbeta primers. Measured with immunoSEQ multiplex PCR; TCRdb has only the in-frame clones, and not every one. This repertoire shows under 70,000 clones, 82% found once; its top ten account for about 3.1%. Sequencing was done on a sample of PBMCs. These receptors were taken from a man aged 50-60 years in good health and CMV-seronegative.

This sequence joins TRBV2 and TRBJ1-2; 8 nucleotides agree with TRBD1. The V gene end was trimmed by 4 bases and the J gene end by 8 bases; junction bases not matched to a gene: 3. The CDR3 sequence is 12 residues long. From germline, CDR1 is SNHLY and CDR2 FYNNEI. The CDR3 DNA reads TGTGCCAGCAGTGTGGGGACAGGCGGCTACACCTTC. Its translation is CASSVGTGGYTF.

This chain joins TRBV9 and TRBJ2-7; 7 positions match TRBD1. With V trimmed by 3 bases and J by 1 base, 4 bases remained unmatched. This CDR3 is 14 amino acids long. Germline V CDR1 and CDR2: SGDLS, YYNGEE. CDR3 residues: CASSERQGSYEQYF. CDR3 DNA: TGTGCCAGCAGCGAGAGACAGGGATCCTACGAGCAGTACTTC.

The chain uses TRBV10-2 and TRBJ1-6; 9 bases match TRBD1. CDR1 WSHSY and CDR2 SAAADI come from the germline V gene. The V and J ends lost 6 bases and 12 bases, in that order; junction bases with no gene match: 3. CDR3 length: 12 residues. This CDR3 reads CASRTGGLPLHF. The CDR3 DNA reads as TGCGCCAGCAGAACAGGGGGCTTACCCCTCCACTTT.

The chain links TRBV2 to TRBJ2-5; maybe TRBD2 (6 bases). Trimming took off 8 bases at V and 4 bases at J, with 11 bases between the two ends. Germline-derived CDR1 and CDR2 are SNHLY and FYNNEI. The CDR3 runs to 12 residues. The CDR3 sequence: CASAARGETQYF. The CDR3 DNA follows: TGTGCCAGCGCCGCGCGGGGAGAGACCCAGTACTTC.

The rearrangement uses TRBV28 and TRBJ2-1; 8 bases match TRBD2. V was pared by 7 bases and J by 1 base, with 6 bases of the junction left unmatched. Germline CDR1 and CDR2: MDHEN and SYDVKM. The CDR3 extends over 15 amino acids. For the CDR3, the DNA is TGTGCCAGCAACTATCAGCGGGGGTCCTACAATGAGCAGTTCTTC. Protein: CASNYQRGSYNEQFF.

V is TRBV28 and J is TRBJ1-5; D is uncertain. The CDR3 is made up of 16 amino acids. Trimming cost V 7 bases and J 0 bases, with 16 bases left between them. The germline V gene has CDR1 MDHEN and CDR2 SYDVKM. This chain's CDR3 is CASTLSIALSNQPQHF. The DNA of the CDR3 is TGTGCCAGCACCCTATCTATCGCACTTAGCAATCAGCCCCAGCATTTT.

The chain uses TRBV11-2 and TRBJ1-2, with 7 bases that match TRBD1. This CDR3 is built from 15 residues. The ends lost 6 bases at V and 7 bases at J; junction bases unmatched: 14. Looked up from germline, CDR1 is SGHAT and CDR2 is FQNNGV. The CDR3 DNA sequence: TGTGCCAGCAGGATCCTTCGACAGGGTCTCGCTGGCTACACCTTC. Translating it yields CASRILRQGLAGYTF.

The chain carries TRBV4-1 and TRBJ2-7, with 7 bases aligning to TRBD2. The CDR3 is 12 amino acids. With 3 bases clipped from V and 6 bases from J, the junction kept 2 bases outside the gene matches. CDR1 is MGHRA and CDR2 is YSYEKL in the germline V gene. CDR3 in amino acids: CASSQLAGEQYF. The DNA of the CDR3 is TGCGCCAGCAGCCAGTTAGCGGGCGAGCAGTACTTC.

This clone is a singleton in its sample. V gene TRBV2 combines with J gene TRBJ1-2; the D gene is possibly TRBD1 (6 bases). CDR1 and CDR2 from the germline V gene are SNHLY and FYNNEI. Trimming cost V 5 bases and J 1 base, with 11 bases left between them. The CDR3 spans 14 residues. The chain's CDR3 is CASSRDKINYGYTF. CDR3 sequence (DNA): TGTGCCAGCAGTCGGGACAAGATTAACTATGGCTACACCTTC.

This clone was counted between two and nine times. The J gene is TRBJ1-6, the V gene TRBV2; possible D gene TRBD1, 5 bases. Germline V gives CDR1 SNHLY, CDR2 FYNNEI. Trimming removed 4 bases from V and 6 bases from J, with 10 bases in between. The CDR3 extends over 14 amino acids. The CDR3 region is CASSVQVSNSPLHF. In DNA, the CDR3 is TGTGCCAGCAGTGTACAGGTATCTAATTCACCCCTCCACTTT. Filled out from reference TRBV2 and TRBJ1-6, the complete variable domain reads EPEVTQTPSHQVTQMGQEVILRCVPISNHLYFYWYRQILGQKVEFLVSFYNNEISEKSEIFDDQFSVERPDGSNFTLKIRSTKLEDSAMYFCASSVQVSNSPLHFGNGTRLTVT.

This chain uses TRBV5-1 with TRBJ1-1; 8 bases map to TRBD1. With 0 bases clipped from V and 3 bases from J, the junction kept 10 bases outside the gene matches. From germline, CDR1 is SGHRS and CDR2 YFSETQ. CDR3 length: 17 amino acids. The CDR3 DNA follows: TGCGCCAGCAGCTTGGAGGCAGGGGGCATTCTGGACACTGAAGCTTTCTTT. It codes for CASSLEAGGILDTEAFF.

The J gene is TRBJ1-2, the V gene TRBV11-2, with D possibly being TRBD1 (5 bases). With 0 bases removed from V and 3 bases from J, the gap between germline ends came to 11 bases. This CDR3 contains 15 residues. Per germline, CDR1 SGHAT and CDR2 FQNNGV. CDR3 protein: CASSLDLGRDYGYTF. CDR3 coding DNA: TGTGCCAGCAGCTTAGATCTTGGCAGGGACTATGGCTACACCTTC.

The rearrangement links TRBV27 to TRBJ1-6, with TRBD1 matching 8 bases. The junction had 8 bases not matched to a gene; V was cut back by 5 bases and J by 11 bases. This CDR3 region has 14 residues. Per the germline V gene, CDR1 is MNHEY and CDR2 is SMNVEV (reference sequence). The CDR3 loop reads CASSLRQGLPPLHF. The CDR3 coding sequence is TGTGCCAGCAGTCTCCGACAGGGGTTGCCACCCCTCCACTTT.

The chain is built from TRBV27 and TRBJ1-1; D might be TRBD1 (5 bases). Germline V lookup: CDR1 MNHEY, CDR2 SMNVEV (reference sequence). The CDR3 is 14 amino acids. Trimming removed 3 bases at V and 5 bases at J, with 13 bases between. The CDR3 region has the DNA TGTGCCAGCAGTTTTCTAGGGGTGGGGACTGAAGCTTTCTTT. It is translated as CASSFLGVGTEAFF.

The chain couples TRBV5-1 to TRBJ1-3, with TRBD1 identical over 9 bases. V shed 4 bases, J shed 1 base, and the junction held 6 bases outside the gene matches. The CDR3 contains 16 residues. Germline V CDR1 and CDR2: SGHRS, YFSETQ. The CDR3 DNA reads TGCGCCAGCAGCCCCGGACAGGGGACGTCTGGAAACACCATATATTTT. Amino acid sequence: CASSPGQGTSGNTIYF.

This rearrangement joins TRBV18 to TRBJ1-4; 12 bases are a match to TRBD1. V was clipped by 2 bases and J by 5 bases; unmatched bases: 3. The length of the CDR3 is 16 residues. Germline V gives CDR1 KGHSH, CDR2 LQKENI. CDR3 amino acids: CASSPGTGGHNEKLFF. CDR3 DNA sequence: TGTGCCAGCTCACCAGGGACAGGGGGCCACAATGAAAAACTGTTTTTT.

The chain carries TRBV7-2 and TRBJ1-4, with 8 bases fitting TRBD1. Germline trimming cut 3 bases from V and 3 bases from J; bases unmatched to any gene: 3. CDR3 length: 15 amino acids. The germline V gene encodes CDR1 SGHTA and CDR2 FQGNSA. CDR3 nucleotide sequence: TGTGCCAGCAGCTTGCAGGGGGCAGCTAATGAAAAACTGTTTTTT. As protein: CASSLQGAANEKLFF.